One sample yielded the 28 T cell receptor beta chains listed below, sequenced in a study of early T cells in non-severe SARS-CoV-2 infection (TCRdb year 2021). The library came from 5' RACE. The reads were generated on a NextSeq 500. The public reads were reanalyzed by TCRdb: fastp trimming at Q25, MiXCR alignment, in-frame beta chains only. All rows with the same CDR3 protein become a single entry with the most common DNA and genes. The sample profile shows some 55,000 distinct CDR3 sequences; approximately 12% of them were found once. 2% to 3% of the sample rests with the top ten. This specimen consisted of whole blood, obtained at baseline. These receptors were obtained from an adult who was a healthcare worker with PCR-confirmed SARS-CoV-2 infection or an uninfected control (not recorded which).

This clonotype has only a few counts. This chain uses TRBV7-3 with TRBJ2-3; 7 nucleotides match TRBD2. The CDR3 is made up of 13 amino acids. The germline V gene has CDR1 SGHTA and CDR2 FQGTGA. Trimming took 2 bases from V and 5 from J; bases not matched to a gene: 1. DNA of the CDR3: TGTGCCAGCAGCTTAGGGAGGGGAGATACGCAGTATTTT. Protein sequence: CASSLGRGDTQYF.

This clonotype has only a few counts. The genes are TRBV18 and TRBJ2-5, with TRBD1 as a possible D gene (6 bases). The CDR3 is made up of 12 amino acids. Trimming pared 4 bases from V and 4 bases from J, leaving 7 bases between. Looked up from germline, CDR1 is KGHSH and CDR2 is LQKENI. The CDR3 reads CASSLTGETQYF. The CDR3 region has the DNA TGTGCCAGCTCACTGACAGGAGAGACCCAGTACTTC.

CDR3: CASRAAGVEDTQYF. For the CDR3, the DNA is TGTGCCAGCAGAGCAGCGGGAGTAGAGGATACGCAGTATTTT. The chain has TRBV28 and TRBJ2-3, with 8 positions matching TRBD2. The length of the CDR3 is 14 residues. Trimming removed 6 bases from V and 6 bases from J; junction bases left unmatched: 8. In germline, CDR1 is MDHEN, CDR2 SYDVKM.

The table lists this clonotype with a few counts. The V call is TRBV4-3, the J call TRBJ1-4; a weak D match, TRBD1 (5 bases). Germline V gives CDR1 LGHNA, CDR2 YSLEER. V dropped 1 base and J dropped 8 bases, with 8 bases sitting between them. This CDR3 has 13 amino acids. CDR3 bases: TGCGCCAGCAGCCAAGGCAGGGAGGAAAAACTGTTTTTT. Translated, it gives CASSQGREEKLFF.

This clonotype was recorded a few times. V usage is TRBV5-1 and J usage is TRBJ2-5; the match to TRBD1 covers 7 bases. J was trimmed by 2 bases and V by 2 bases; bases with no gene match: 3. Germline CDR1 reads SGHRS; CDR2 reads YFSETQ. The CDR3 is made up of 14 amino acids. In DNA, the CDR3 is TGCGCCAGCAGCTTAGGACAGGATCAAGAGACCCAGTACTTC. Encoded protein: CASSLGQDQETQYF.

The chain employs TRBV6-2 or TRBV6-3 and TRBJ2-2, with D perhaps TRBD1 (5 bases). With 2 bases removed from V and 1 base from J, the gap between germline ends came to 14 bases. The CDR3 runs 17 residues. Germline loops: CDR1 MNHEY, CDR2 SVGEGT. CDR3 sequence reads: CASSYPAKTVNTGELFF. The CDR3 DNA follows: TGTGCCAGCAGTTACCCAGCGAAGACAGTGAACACCGGGGAGCTGTTTTTT.

This clonotype was observed a few times. This chain links TRBV6-6 with TRBJ2-7; possibly TRBD2 for D (5 bases). This CDR3 contains 14 residues. V was cut by 6 bases and J by 0 bases, with 12 bases left in between. CDR1 MNHNY and CDR2 SVGAGI come from the germline V gene (reference sequence). CDR3: CASSPDWSSYEQYF. The CDR3 DNA is TGTGCCAGCAGCCCGGACTGGAGCTCCTACGAGCAGTACTTC.

This clonotype has a count of ten or more. The rearrangement links TRBV4-1 to TRBJ2-7; 9 bases are a match to TRBD1. Germline loops: CDR1 MGHRA, CDR2 YSYEKL. The CDR3 is made up of 16 amino acids. Germline trimming cut 4 bases from V and 0 bases from J; bases unmatched to any gene: 7. The CDR3 nucleotides are TGCGCCAGCAGCCCAGGGACAGGGCGAACCTCCTACGAGCAGTACTTC. This codes for CASSPGTGRTSYEQYF.

The gene calls are TRBV11-1 and TRBJ2-1; 8 bases map to TRBD2. The CDR3 length is 15 residues. CDR1 is SGHAT, CDR2 FQDESV, per germline (reference sequence). V gave up 5 bases and J gave up 9 bases; unmatched junction bases: 12. The CDR3 sequence: CASSPGLERPAEQFF. As DNA, the CDR3 is TGTGCCAGCAGCCCGGGACTAGAACGGCCGGCTGAGCAGTTCTTC.

This clonotype was observed a few times. The rearrangement links TRBV24-1 to TRBJ1-2; D ambiguous. The V end was cut by 1 base, the J end by 10 bases, with 15 bases between. CDR3 length: 14 residues. Germline assignment: CDR1 KGHDR and CDR2 SFDVKD. The chain's CDR3 is CATSDFGRVLNYTF. CDR3 DNA: TGTGCCACCAGTGATTTTGGACGGGTTTTAAACTACACCTTC.

This clonotype came up many times. This chain links TRBV29-1 with TRBJ1-6; 8 bases match TRBD1. Germline assignment: CDR1 SQVTM and CDR2 ANQGSEA. The J segment lost 10 bases and the V segment lost 5 bases, leaving 10 bases of the junction unmatched. This CDR3 contains 14 residues. In DNA, the CDR3 is TGCAGCGTTCGTGAGACAGGGGTAAGGTCACCCCTCCACTTT. Its protein product is CSVRETGVRSPLHF.

Only a few counts were recorded for this clonotype. The chain joins TRBV20-1 to TRBJ2-3; possible D gene TRBD2, 6 bases. The CDR3 is 15 amino acids. Trimming removed 1 base at V and 2 bases at J, with 13 bases between. Germline CDR1 DFQATT, CDR2 SNEGSKA (reference sequence). The CDR3 sequence is CSARVGAGNTDTQYF. Here the CDR3 DNA reads TGCAGTGCTAGAGTAGGGGCGGGGAACACAGATACGCAGTATTTT.

This clonotype was counted ten times or more. This chain connects TRBV10-3 to TRBJ1-1, with a tentative D call TRBD1 (5 bases). The length of the CDR3 is 14 residues. Germline V gene lookup returns CDR1 ENHRY and CDR2 SYGVKD. Trimming took off 8 bases at V and 0 bases at J, with 13 bases between the two ends. CDR3 DNA sequence: TGTGCCATCGGCCCAGGGAAGGTGAACACTGAAGCTTTCTTT. Translating gives CAIGPGKVNTEAFF.

This rearrangement joins TRBV12-3 or TRBV12-4 to TRBJ1-5; TRBD1 agrees at 8 bases. The CDR3 loop spans 14 amino acids. The V and J ends lost 6 bases and 2 bases, in that order; junction bases with no gene match: 3. The CDR3 DNA follows: TGTGCCAGCAGCGCGGACAGGGGCAATCAGCCCCAGCATTTT. Protein sequence: CASSADRGNQPQHF.

This clonotype occurred many times. The J gene is TRBJ1-4, the V gene TRBV9, with D perhaps TRBD1 (5 bases). The CDR3 totals 14 residues. Germline V gene data show CDR1 as SGDLS and CDR2 as YYNGEE. Trimming shortened V by 3 bases and J by 5 bases, and 11 bases separated the two germline ends. For the CDR3, the DNA is TGTGCCAGCAGCGAGGGGCGAGAAAATGAAAAACTGTTTTTT. This sequence encodes CASSEGRENEKLFF.

This clonotype was observed a few times. The chain combines TRBV9 with TRBJ2-2; 7 nucleotides align to TRBD2. The CDR3 covers 16 residues. CDR1 and CDR2 from the germline V gene are SGDLS and YYNGEE. V lost 0 bases, J lost 7 bases, and 9 bases stayed unmatched. CDR3 sequence (DNA): TGTGCCAGCAGCGTAGGGGCGGGAGCATTCGGCGGGGAGCTGTTTTTT. Protein: CASSVGAGAFGGELFF.

The V gene is TRBV6-5, the J gene TRBJ2-2; D not certain. The germline gives CDR1 MNHEY, CDR2 SVGAGI. CDR3 size: 13 residues. Trimming took off 0 bases at V and 7 bases at J, with 6 bases between the two ends. This chain's CDR3 is CASSYSIDGELFF. CDR3 DNA: TGTGCCAGCAGTTACTCGATTGACGGGGAGCTGTTTTTT.

A few counts support this clonotype. The J gene is TRBJ2-7, the V gene TRBV11-2; the D gene is possibly TRBD1 (5 bases). There are 12 residues in the CDR3. V gave up 3 bases and J gave up 5 bases, with 8 bases separating them. The germline V gene encodes CDR1 SGHAT and CDR2 FQNNGV. In nucleotides, the CDR3 is TGTGCCAGCAGCTTGACAGTCCACGAGCAGTACTTC. It yields the protein CASSLTVHEQYF.

This clonotype was counted only a few times. V and J are TRBV3-2 and TRBJ1-2; whether TRBD1, the table's D call, matches the DNA was not checked. TRBV3-2 has pseudogene status. CDR3 length: 17 residues. CDR3 sequence: CASSQEVLSGESRGYTF. The DNA for the CDR3 is TGTGCCAGCAGCCAAGAAGTCCTTTCAGGGGAGAGTAGAGGCTACACCTTC.

This clonotype has more than one count but fewer than ten. J is TRBJ2-1 and V is TRBV28; D might be TRBD2 (6 bases). CDR1 and CDR2 (germline): MDHEN, SYDVKM. Trimming left V 7 bases short and J 6 bases short, with 22 bases between. The CDR3 sequence is 16 residues long. The CDR3 DNA sequence: TGTGCCAGCACCACCAAGGGGCGGGGCGCCGGCAATGAGCAGTTCTTC. Encoded protein: CASTTKGRGAGNEQFF.

In its sample, this clonotype was seen many times. The chain is built from TRBV9 and TRBJ2-2; 11 bases are shared with TRBD2. The CDR3 sequence is 16 residues long. Germline V gene lookup returns CDR1 SGDLS and CDR2 YYNGEE. After removal of 4 bases from V and 1 base from J, the junction contained 3 bases not matched to a gene. In nucleotides, the CDR3 is TGTGCCAGCAGCCCCGGGACTAGCGGGAACACCGGGGAGCTGTTTTTT. It is translated as CASSPGTSGNTGELFF. Filled out from reference TRBV9 and TRBJ2-2, the complete variable domain reads DSGVTQTPKHLITATGQRVTLRCSPRSGDLSVYWYQQSLDQGLQFLIQYYNGEERAKGNILERFSAQQFPDLHSELNLSSLELGDSALYFCASSPGTSGNTGELFFGEGSRLTVL.

This clonotype has at least ten counts. The CDR3 coding sequence is TGTGCCAGTTCTAGCGGGGTTAGCTCCTACAATGAGCAGTTCTTC. It specifies CASSSGVSSYNEQFF. The V gene is TRBV19, the J gene TRBJ2-1; TRBD2 agrees at 9 bases. This CDR3 region has 15 residues. The germline V gene encodes CDR1 LNHDA and CDR2 SQIVND (reference sequence). Trimming cost V 8 bases and J 0 bases; bases outside gene matches: 5.

This clonotype occurred many times. The chain combines TRBV2 with TRBJ2-2, with 8 bases lining up with TRBD2. CDR3 length: 15 residues. V was pared by 4 bases and J by 1 base, with 2 bases of the junction left unmatched. Germline V CDR1 and CDR2: SNHLY, FYNNEI. In nucleotides, the CDR3 is TGTGCCAGCAGTGGGACTAGCAGGAACACCGGGGAGCTGTTTTTT. This codes for CASSGTSRNTGELFF.

This clonotype has just a few counts. This chain uses TRBV11-2 with TRBJ2-2; D unresolved. V lost 6 bases and J lost 6, with 11 bases in between. This CDR3 has 13 residues. Germline CDR1 is SGHAT and CDR2 is FQNNGV. This chain's CDR3 is CASRYASAGELFF. As DNA, the CDR3 is TGTGCCAGCAGGTACGCGTCGGCCGGGGAGCTGTTTTTT.

This chain connects TRBV5-6 to TRBJ1-1, with 7 bases fitting TRBD1. The CDR3 runs to 15 residues. V shed 4 bases, J shed 3 bases, and the junction held 9 bases outside the gene matches. CDR1 is SGHDT and CDR2 is YYEEEE in the germline V gene. The CDR3 DNA reads as TGTGCCAGCAGCCGGACGGGACAGAGAGACACTGAAGCTTTCTTT. This gives the protein CASSRTGQRDTEAFF.

This clonotype was seen ten or more times. The gene calls are TRBV6-2 or TRBV6-3 and TRBJ2-7; D is perhaps TRBD2 (5 bases). The CDR3 is 13 residues long. Trimming pared 4 bases from V and 1 base from J, leaving 8 bases between. The germline CDR1 and CDR2 sequences are MNHEY and SVGEGT. CDR3 amino acids: CASSLTISYEQYF. The DNA for the CDR3 is TGTGCCAGCAGTTTGACTATTTCCTACGAGCAGTACTTC.

This clonotype was picked up many times. The chain employs TRBV29-1 and TRBJ2-7; D perhaps matches TRBD1 (6 bases). The V gene's germline CDR1 is SQVTM and CDR2 ANQGSEA. Trimming took off 7 bases at V and 5 bases at J, with 21 bases between the two ends. The CDR3 sequence is 14 residues long. The chain's CDR3 is CSAVPGALLDEQYF. CDR3 sequence (DNA): TGCAGCGCCGTACCAGGGGCACTGCTTGACGAGCAGTACTTC.

Many counts were recorded for this clonotype. This chain uses TRBV28 with TRBJ1-2; D is unclear. Germline assignment: CDR1 MDHEN and CDR2 SYDVKM. Deletions cut 2 bases from V and 5 bases from J, with 21 bases between. The CDR3 sequence is 17 residues long. CDR3 DNA sequence: TGTGCCAGCAGTTTACCCACGGAGAGCCTACTGTTATATGGCTACACCTTC. As protein: CASSLPTESLLLYGYTF.